A selection of T cell receptor beta chains follows, all from one sample in a study of shared clonotypes between healthy human individuals. Sequencing used immunoSEQ multiplex PCR; TCRdb keeps in-frame clones, though not all of them. The table lists some 1.4 million clones, approximately 97% of them singletons. The specimen sequenced was naive CD4+ T cells sorted from blood. The receptors stem from a man aged 25-45 years in good health. Both conserved end residues are part of each CDR3. A D gene is named only where the DNA matches it firmly. Not every row has a clone size; where given, it reads once, few, many or a size class.

D gene | J gene | clone size | V gene | CDR3 DNA | CDR3 protein
. | TRBJ2-1 | . | TRBV2 | TGTGCCAGCAGAAGGTGGGATAATGAGCAGTTCTTC | CASRRWDNEQFF
TRBD2 | TRBJ2-1 | . | TRBV5-1 | TGCGCCAGCAGCTTGGGTGGTCTAGCGGGACCCAATGAGCAGTTCTTC | CASSLGGLAGPNEQFF
. | TRBJ2-2 | . | TRBV29-1 | TGCAGCGTTACATTCCGGGGAGCTAACACCGGGGAGCTGTTTTTT | CSVTFRGANTGELFF
. | TRBJ1-1 | . | TRBV28 | TGTGCCAGCAGTGCGGACAGCTACACTGAAGCTTTCTTT | CASSADSYTEAFF
. | TRBJ1-1 | . | TRBV25-1 | TGTGCCAGCAGTCCTCGGGCGGCGGGCACTGAAGCTTTCTTT | CASSPRAAGTEAFF
. | TRBJ1-3 | . | TRBV5-4 | TGTGCCAGCAGCTCCTCAGGGGATGGAAACACCATATATTTT | CASSSSGDGNTIYF
TRBD1 | TRBJ2-1 | . | TRBV28 | TGTGCCAGCAGTCTGAGCGGGACAGGGTACAATGAGCAGTTCTTC | CASSLSGTGYNEQFF
TRBD1 | TRBJ2-2 | . | TRBV25-1 | TGTGCCAGCAGTGATCGTCGACAGGGGTTCACCGGGGAGCTGTTTTTT | CASSDRRQGFTGELFF
TRBD1 | TRBJ2-7 | once | TRBV11-3 | TGTGCCAGCAGCCGACAGGGGTACGAGCAGTACTTC | CASSRQGYEQYF
. | TRBJ2-2 | . | TRBV4-3 | TGCGCCAGCAGCCAAGTTAGCTTGGTTAGCGGTAACACCGGGGAGCTGTTTTTT | CASSQVSLVSGNTGELFF
. | TRBJ2-1 | . | TRBV11-2 | TGTGCCAGCAGCTTCCCAACTATTGGCGGAGGGGCCTACAATGAGCAGTTCTTC | CASSFPTIGGGAYNEQFF
TRBD2 | TRBJ2-7 | . | TRBV4-3 | TGCGCCAGCAGCCAAGATTGGCTAGCGGACCCCTACGAGCAGTACTTC | CASSQDWLADPYEQYF
TRBD1 | TRBJ2-7 | . | TRBV18 | TGTGCCAGCTCACCCGGGACAGGGGATGGGGAGCAGTACTTC | CASSPGTGDGEQYF
. | TRBJ1-5 | . | TRBV7-6 | TGTGCCCGACCCCCGAGCAATCAGCCCCAGCATTTT | CARPPSNQPQHF
TRBD1 | TRBJ1-1 | . | TRBV10-3 | TGTGCCATCAGAGCGACGACAGGGCGGACTGAAGCTTTCTTT | CAIRATTGRTEAFF
. | TRBJ2-7 | once | TRBV28 | TGTGCCAGCAGGGAGGACTCGAGTTTCACCGAGCAGTACTTC | CASREDSSFTEQYF
. | TRBJ2-3 | . | TRBV9 | TGTGCCAGCAGCGTAGAGAGGAGGGGAGGCGCCTTCACAGATACGCAGTATTTT | CASSVERRGGAFTDTQYF
. | TRBJ2-7 | . | TRBV28 | TGTGCCAGCAGTCCACGGGGCTACGAGCAGTACTTC | CASSPRGYEQYF